This T cell receptor beta chain was identified during a study of shared clonotypes between healthy human individuals. Worth noting for this clone: Its antigen is unknown.

Naive CD8 populations comprised CD45RO-negative cells positively selected for CCR7, excluding terminally differentiated effector memory CD45RA+ cells. None of the donors, who were healthy HIV-negative adults, had recently had acute infections or vaccinations. V was cut by 3 bases and J by 4 bases, with 15 bases left in between. Germline CDR1 reads MNHEY; CDR2 reads SMNVEV (reference sequence). There are 15 residues in the CDR3. Sequenced by immunoSEQ multiplex PCR; TCRdb stores in-frame clones only, minus some. Among about 2.1 million clones listed, 93% were seen once. Study-level results: The rarefaction results pointed to incomplete sorted-subset sequencing despite large depth. Generation probabilities were higher for clonotypes shared across all four sorted-subset donors than for unshared ones.

J is TRBJ1-2 and V is TRBV27, with D unresolved. Source material: naive CD8+ T cells from PBMCs. The sequence was collected from a man between 18 and 35 years old in good health. Some clones in this sample may be carry-over from other donors' samples. The CDR3 here is CASSFLESIFYGYTF. CDR3 in DNA: TGTGCCAGCAGTTTCCTAGAGTCTATCTTCTATGGCTACACCTTC.